This TCR beta chain came from a study of vaccination and CD4 T cells after COVID-19. General study results and limits: Detection of a median around 86% of reactive clones in convalescent patients was confined to the period after vaccination.

This clonotype has only a few counts. What it binds is unknown. An Oncomine TCR Beta short-read assay was used to sequence the DNA from cultured CD4+ T cells. TCRdb re-called the PCR reads with MiXCR, one entry per CDR3 protein. The table includes 16,000 or so distinct CDR3 sequences, around 75% detected once. Germline V lookup: CDR1 MNHNS, CDR2 SASEGT. The CDR3 has 16 residues. The trim removed 6 bases at V and 5 bases at J, leaving 15 bases unmatched. Treatment reported: roughly 10-day PBMC culture with coronavirus spike peptide pools or control peptides (ViraFEST assay). The clonotype comes from a human donor who received a COVID-19 vaccine. The material was CD4+ T cells from blood, cultured in vitro, obtained after SARS-CoV-2 vaccination. The chain joins TRBV6-1 to TRBJ1-1; 7 bases line up with TRBD1. This CDR3 is CASRLRFRQGGTEAFF. The CDR3 nucleotides read TGTGCCAGCAGACTCAGGTTTCGACAGGGCGGGACTGAAGCTTTCTTT.